This T cell receptor beta chain was retrieved from a study of cytomegalovirus exposure and HLA in healthy donors. Study information: Earlier results showed roughly 120 million unique TCR beta sequences derived from roughly 200 million T cells. Overall study findings and caveats: The likely explanation for a cluster of highly shared sequence variants was sequencing artifact. Overall, under 200 TCR beta chains were annotated as cytomegalovirus-associated.

On this clone itself: What it binds is not known.

The PCR used 60 Vbeta and 13 Jbeta primers. Only in-frame clones appear in the TCRdb table, and some are missing; sequencing was by immunoSEQ multiplex PCR. The sample shows 200,000 or so clones, approximately 81% of them seen only once. Sequences were obtained from PBMCs. This clonotype was sampled from a woman aged 18 to 35 in good health and CMV-seropositive.

CDR3 region: CAWEPGQGAYGYTF. The DNA for the CDR3 is TGTGCCTGGGAGCCGGGACAGGGGGCTTATGGCTACACCTTC. The gene calls are TRBV30 and TRBJ1-2; 12 bases line up with TRBD1. The CDR3 is made up of 14 amino acids. V shed 5 bases, J shed 5 bases, and the junction held 6 bases outside the gene matches. Per the germline V gene, CDR1 is GTSNPN and CDR2 is SVGIG (reference sequence).